This TCR beta chain was profiled in a study of cytomegalovirus exposure and HLA in healthy donors. General study findings and limits: Associated with cytomegalovirus, according to the listing, were 150 to 200 TCR beta chains. Judged likely to be a sequencing artifact was a cluster of highly shared sequence variants. Association of a missense DCLRE1C variant with TCR beta V- and J-gene trimming was reported in a later analysis.

About this clone itself: Its cognate antigen is unknown.

Per the germline V gene, CDR1 is SGHTS and CDR2 is YDEGEE. The CDR3 runs to 16 residues. V was shortened by 4 bases and J by 0 bases, with 14 bases between the two germline ends. The PCR made use of 60 Vbeta and 13 Jbeta primers. Data came from immunoSEQ multiplex PCR; TCRdb stores just in-frame clones and leaves some out. The repertoire has 55,000 to 80,000 clones, roughly 75% of them found once; the top ten carry roughly a quarter. The clonotype comes from a woman in her thirties or forties in good health and CMV-seropositive. The source material was PBMCs. The chain carries TRBV5-8 and TRBJ1-3; a weak D match, TRBD1 (5 bases). Written as DNA, the CDR3 is TGTGCCAGCAGCCGGGGGGGAGACGTCTCTGGAAACACCATATATTTT. It codes for CASSRGGDVSGNTIYF. The full variable domain, in which reference TRBV5-8 and TRBJ1-3 provide the parts outside the CDR3, is EAGVTQSPTHLIKTRGQQATLRCSPISGHTSVYWYQQALGLGLQFLLWYDEGEERNRGNFPPRFSGRQFPNYSSELNVNALELEDSALYLCASSRGGDVSGNTIYFGEGSWLTVV.